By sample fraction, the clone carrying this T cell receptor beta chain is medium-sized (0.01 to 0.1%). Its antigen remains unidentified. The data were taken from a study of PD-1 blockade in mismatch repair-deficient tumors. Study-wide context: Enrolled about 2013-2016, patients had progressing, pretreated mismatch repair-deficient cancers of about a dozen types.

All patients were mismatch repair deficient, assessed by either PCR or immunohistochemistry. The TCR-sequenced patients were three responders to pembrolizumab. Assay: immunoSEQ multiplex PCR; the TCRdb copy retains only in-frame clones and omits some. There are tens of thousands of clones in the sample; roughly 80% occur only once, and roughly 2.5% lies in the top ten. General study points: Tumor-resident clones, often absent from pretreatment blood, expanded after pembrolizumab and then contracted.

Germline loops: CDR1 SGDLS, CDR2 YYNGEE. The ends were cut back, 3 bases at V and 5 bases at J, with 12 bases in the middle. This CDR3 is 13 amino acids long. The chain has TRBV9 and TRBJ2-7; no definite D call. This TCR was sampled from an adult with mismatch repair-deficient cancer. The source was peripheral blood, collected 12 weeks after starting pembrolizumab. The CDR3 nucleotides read TGTGCCAGCAGCGGGAGCCCTTTTGACGAGCAGTACTTC. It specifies CASSGSPFDEQYF. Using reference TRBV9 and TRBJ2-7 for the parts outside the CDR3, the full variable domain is DSGVTQTPKHLITATGQRVTLRCSPRSGDLSVYWYQQSLDQGLQFLIQYYNGEERAKGNILERFSAQQFPDLHSELNLSSLELGDSALYFCASSGSPFDEQYFGPGTRLTVT.